This T cell receptor beta chain was captured by sequencing in a study of cytomegalovirus exposure and HLA in healthy donors (TCRdb year 2017). In terms of the full investigation: An earlier analysis of some 600 of the donors reported around 280 Gb of sequence data and approximately 120 million unique TCR beta sequences obtained from roughly 180 million T cells. To decide whether each TCR beta V gene segment behaved as functional or pseudogenic, an earlier analysis of several hundred of the donors relied on high-throughput TCR beta sequencing. HLA typing included class I and class II loci at four-digit resolution. The study aimed to test whether cataloging public T cell receptors could reveal signatures of past pathogen exposure. Among the approximately 420 genotyped donors, about 85% belonged to the genetic ancestry cluster associated with self-reported Caucasian donors. Roughly 5 DR-DQ haplotypes were treated as single units for association and clustering because of strong linkage in the cohort. In a later analysis, previously published TCR beta repertoires from 550 to 750 donors were re-analyzed and high-resolution HLA genotyping was added so that TCR occurrence patterns could be studied. Donor age, sex, ethnicity and CMV serostatus were compiled alongside the repertoire data. About 280 gigabases of sequencing data and 70 million to 95 million unique TCR sequences made up an early release that covered approximately 700 HLA-typed donors. In a later genetic analysis, genome-wide SNP genotypes for about 65% of the 666 donors were used, and that subset was treated as a discovery cohort. Across some 400 genotyped donors of the cohort, an average of approximately 200,000 unique TCR beta nucleotide sequences per donor were sequenced, and about a sixth of those sequences were non-productive. Typing coverage varied by locus: 629-630 donors for A, B, C, DRB1 and DQB1; roughly 520 for DQA1; nearly 610 for DPA1; approximately 470 for DPB1. To predict cytomegalovirus infection status, the study brought together high-throughput TCR immunosequencing, statistical association of individual TCRs with disease status, and machine learning. A separate validation cohort of roughly 110 different subjects was used in addition to the roughly 700-subject first cohort. The T cell repertoires of several hundred subjects were profiled by immunosequencing and related to cytomegalovirus serostatus. The later analysis used no new phenotypic data to find candidate immune exposures, relying instead on TCR beta sequences and their occurrence across donors. All discovery cohort repertoires had been generated on a single sequencing platform. Results and caveats for the whole study, not just this receptor: The sequencing pipeline was judged likely to have produced a cluster of highly shared sequence variants as a technical artifact. The 87-base-pair reads could not distinguish some IMGT-functional V segments, including TRBV6-2 and TRBV6-3, so those segments were excluded. A later analysis found that most CMV-associated TCR beta chains appeared HLA-restricted, with HLA associations seemingly driven largely by CMV exposure. Strong co-occurrence of HLA alleles, especially DR and DQ, made assigning TCR associations to individual alleles difficult. A further reported finding was that TCR beta sequences accurately predicted the HLA-A and HLA-B alleles for most subjects in the first cohort. The authors suggested that the approach could potentially be extended to other disease states and immunological phenotypes. While some public TCRs were present in many individuals, most TCR sequences turned up only very rarely across donors. Compared with equally common non-associated chains, HLA-associated TCR beta chains in a later analysis were more clonally expanded and had lower generation probabilities. According to a later analysis, parvovirus B19, influenza, CMV and Epstein-Barr virus appeared linked to several top co-occurrence clusters. According to a later analysis, TCR association rates differed among HLA loci, with DRB1 alleles showing the most associated TCRs and HLA-C alleles showing the fewest. The only immune exposure information available for the cohort was CMV serostatus. Roughly uniform sequencing depth across donors was assumed in presence/absence analyses, although this assumption may not hold. The earlier analysis of about 600 of the donors excluded fewer than 20 rarely observed V segments, including chromosome 9 orphons, because counts were too low. In vitro tests confirmed that a few of the cytomegalovirus-associated TCR beta chains recognize cytomegalovirus antigens. A later genetic analysis associated a missense DCLRE1C variant with V-gene and J-gene trimming of TCR beta chains, and an independent cohort replicated the association. According to a later genetic analysis, donors in an Asian-associated ancestry cluster had fewer N-insertions in productive TCRs than the approximately 670-donor mean. In a later analysis, some 18,000 TCR beta sequences were associated with specific HLA alleles at a false discovery rate of 0.05. A total of around 150 TCR beta chains were listed by the study as associated with cytomegalovirus. This cohort had only TCR beta chains sequenced, and the lack of alpha or paired-chain data limited which features could be detected. Because HLA typing was missing for some donors at each locus, association tests included only the typed subset. An earlier analysis of approximately 500 of the donors showed that most TCR beta V segments appeared in productive rearrangements either about 90% or about 30% of the time, which broadly matched IMGT annotations. Linkage disequilibrium might explain the correlated functional status among segregating V segments, but an unknown experimental factor could not be ruled out. Cytomegalovirus status was reported to be diagnosed by the classifier with high specificity and sensitivity in both the original and validation cohorts.

The cohort comprised fewer than 750 healthy bone marrow donors. Cohort members were all nominally healthy when sampled, although unrecorded immune exposures were likely present. The donor tested CMV seronegative, placing the donor among the 350 or so seronegative members of the cohort. Each donor provided a peripheral blood sample, and peripheral blood mononuclear cells were used for TCR beta sequencing. Genomic DNA was extracted from the blood cell samples with the Qiagen DNeasy Blood Extraction Kit. Comment on this clone: Its antigen remains unidentified. Base-call qualities are not available, and no considerably larger clone is one nucleotide away.

To prepare the library, the immunoSEQ multiplex PCR assay was applied. For the multiplex PCR, a mixture combining 60 forward primers for TCR Vbeta segments and 13 reverse primers for TCR Jbeta segments was used. Amplification of the CDR3 region of rearranged TCR beta genes was performed with a multiplex PCR assay on genomic DNA. The amplified TCR beta libraries were sequenced on the Illumina HiSeq System as 87-base-pair reads. The authors processed their data as follows. In a later analysis, tens of millions of unique TCR beta chains were counted across the approximately 620 repertoires, and around 10 million of these chains were shared by at least two donors. To remove PCR and sequencing errors, raw reads were error-corrected and collapsed into unique sequences using a nearest-neighbor algorithm that merged closely related sequences. To assign V, D and J gene segments, CDR3 sequences were aligned to IMGT reference sequences. For a sequence to be retained, a match of at least six nucleotides to both a V gene segment and a J gene segment was required. A rearrangement counted as productive if the CDR3 had no stop codons and remained in frame with V and J, and every other rearrangement counted as non-productive. Following IMGT convention, CDR3 was defined as the stretch from the second conserved V-encoded cysteine up to the conserved J-encoded phenylalanine. In an earlier analysis of around 570 of the donors, sequences lacking an unambiguous match to a single V gene segment were excluded. An earlier analysis of approximately 590 of the donors classified V segments as functional when productive rearrangements were above 56.7% and as segregating when the standard deviation between donors was above 5%. A statistical classification framework was developed to diagnose cytomegalovirus status using the catalog of TCR beta chain sequences. In a later analysis, TCR nucleotide sequences were compared against IMGT/GENE-DB human TR gene sequences so that V and J genes could be assigned. Using the TCRdist pipeline, a later analysis assigned CDR3 sequences along with most-parsimonious VDJ recombination scenarios. In a later analysis, each TCR beta chain was defined by its CDR3 amino acid sequence together with its V-gene family, and reads without a unique V-gene family were excluded. As a way to deal with suspected cross-contamination and a sequencing artifact, a later analysis dropped 450 to 700 nucleotide sequences that were highly shared and had low generation probability. A later analysis calculated a clonal expansion index for each public chain from normalized within-repertoire ranks of inferred template counts. In a later analysis, generation probabilities were computed with a VDJ recombination model fitted to out-of-frame rearrangements, and the resulting probabilities were checked against IGoR. Hypergeometric tests were used in a later analysis to score TCR-TCR, TCR-HLA and TCR-CMV co-occurrence, with a repertoire-size bias correction applied to the TCR pairs. To estimate false discovery rates, a later analysis permuted the HLA or CMV assignments 20 times. In a later analysis, co-occurring TCRs were grouped using DBSCAN, and TCRdist sequence similarity was added for clustering within HLA-allele-positive subsets. Repertoires with fewer than 30,000 or more than 120,000 public chains were left out of co-occurrence clustering, as were about five repertoires with anomalous nucleotide sharing. TCRdb mirrors the immuneACCESS table, restricted to in-frame sequences. Some clones are absent from its copies; in checked studies, under half trace to an unresolved V gene, and the reason for the others is unknown. The V and J calls and the clone size are those of that table, but D and trimming were determined from the DNA. This sample is represented by around 130,000 clones; 65% to 80% of them were singletons. Of the sample, roughly 1.9% is held by the ten largest clones.

V loses 2 bases, J loses 4 bases, and the germline ends lie 8 bases apart. The germline V gene (reference sequence) specifies MNHEY as CDR1 and SMNVEV as CDR2. Inclusive of the bounding cysteine and phenylalanine, the CDR3 is 13 residues long. The read is trimmed to its CDR3 DNA, 39 bases read in frame from base 1. Source material: PBMCs. The chain joins TRBV27 to TRBJ2-5; no D gene call is confident. The receptor was derived from a woman between 40 and 50 years old in good health and CMV-seronegative. The CDR3 amino acid sequence is: CASSLAPRETQYF. The bases are TGTGCCAGCAGTTTAGCACCCAGAGAGACCCAGTACTTC.